This TCR beta chain is from a study of PD-1 blockade in classical Hodgkin lymphoma. Broader study findings: According to reports, newly diagnosed patients had lower baseline TCR diversity than healthy donors, and relapsed/refractory patients had lower baseline TCR diversity still. Initiation of nivolumab under 1 year after ASCT led to exclusion of patients.

Germline CDR1 LNHDA, CDR2 SQIVND (reference sequence). This CDR3 region has 14 residues. The germline V and J ends were trimmed by 1 base and 10 bases, with 14 bases remaining between them. After autologous stem cell transplantation all patients relapsed, and prior brentuximab vedotin exposure differed between cohorts. Patients' outcomes at their best amounted to complete response, partial response or progressive disease. The protocol was immunoSEQ multiplex PCR, while the TCRdb copy is restricted to in-frame clones and leaves out a portion. The sample contains around 45,000 clones, approximately 70% of which appear only once. As regards this clone: The antigen remains undetermined.

This rearrangement joins TRBV19 to TRBJ2-1; D gene ambiguous. The clonotype originates from a human donor with classical Hodgkin lymphoma. The sample consisted of peripheral blood mononuclear cells (PBMCs), taken before the second cycle of nivolumab. This chain's CDR3 is CASSIGLGLGEQFF. The CDR3 nucleotides are TGTGCCAGTAGTATAGGCCTAGGCTTAGGGGAGCAGTTCTTC.